The 23 T cell receptor beta chains given below trace back to one sample, sequenced in a study of T cells in Graves' hyperthyroidism and ophthalmopathy. Amplification of TCR beta CDR3 regions used RNA as the template. Initially, a first-round RT-PCR of the TCR CDR3 employed the HTBI primer set. TCRdb fed the multiplex PCR reads into MiXCR, producing one record per CDR3 protein. This table holds 500,000 to 750,000 distinct CDR3 sequences, less than 20% found once. What was sequenced was blood. All receptors come from a woman under 40 with Graves' hyperthyroidism.

This clonotype showed up many times. The gene calls are TRBV18 and TRBJ2-7; perhaps TRBD1 as D (6 bases). This CDR3 comprises 14 residues. Germline V gene sequence: CDR1 KGHSH, CDR2 LQKENI. The germline V and J ends were trimmed by 3 bases and 3 bases, with 12 bases remaining between them. The CDR3 is CASSPPDRRYEQYF. The CDR3 coding sequence is TGTGCCAGCTCACCTCCCGACAGGCGCTACGAGCAGTACTTC.

This clonotype was detected ten times or more. The chain recombines TRBV20-1 with TRBJ2-3; the match to TRBD2 covers 10 bases. Germline CDR1 and CDR2: DFQATT and SNEGSKA (reference sequence). V shed 3 bases, J shed 4 bases, and the junction held 1 base outside the gene matches. There are 13 residues in the CDR3. The CDR3 protein is CSASLAGADTQYF. CDR3 in DNA: TGCAGTGCTAGCCTAGCGGGAGCAGATACGCAGTATTTT.

In its sample, this clonotype was seen many times. The CDR3 spells CASSPLGSAPEAFF. The CDR3 coding sequence is TGTGCCAGCAGCCCACTGGGGTCAGCGCCTGAAGCTTTCTTT. The chain carries TRBV7-9 and TRBJ1-1; D uncertain. Per germline, CDR1 SEHNR and CDR2 FQNEAQ (reference sequence). The length of the CDR3 is 14 residues. V was cut by 5 bases and J by 6 bases, with 16 bases left in between.

This clonotype was found many times. This chain connects TRBV30 to TRBJ2-7; 10 bases map to TRBD2. V was clipped by 0 bases and J by 4 bases; unmatched bases: 6. CDR1 GTSNPN and CDR2 SVGIG come from the germline V gene (reference sequence). There are 15 residues in the CDR3. CDR3 residues: CAWSVSSGRTYEQYF. The CDR3 DNA sequence: TGTGCCTGGAGTGTTTCTAGCGGGAGAACATACGAGCAGTACTTC.

This clonotype was detected ten times or more. V gene TRBV29-1 combines with J gene TRBJ1-1, with unresolved D. The CDR3 is 12 amino acids. Trimming removed 7 bases at V and 5 bases at J, with 14 bases between. Per germline, CDR1 SQVTM and CDR2 ANQGSEA. The CDR3 is CSAHAESTEAFF. Here the CDR3 DNA reads TGCAGCGCCCATGCCGAGTCTACTGAAGCTTTCTTT.

This chain joins TRBV2 and TRBJ1-2; 9 bases align to TRBD1. Trimming cost V 3 bases and J 5 bases; bases outside gene matches: 13. The germline V gene has CDR1 SNHLY and CDR2 FYNNEI. The CDR3 is made up of 17 amino acids. CDR3 loop: CASSEGESDRGAYGYTF. The CDR3 region has the DNA TGTGCCAGCAGTGAGGGCGAATCCGACAGGGGGGCGTATGGCTACACCTTC. The whole variable domain, remainder taken from reference TRBV2 and TRBJ1-2, is EPEVTQTPSHQVTQMGQEVILRCVPISNHLYFYWYRQILGQKVEFLVSFYNNEISEKSEIFDDQFSVERPDGSNFTLKIRSTKLEDSAMYFCASSEGESDRGAYGYTFGSGTRLTVV.

The chain has TRBV2 and TRBJ2-7; D is possibly TRBD1 or TRBD2 (5 bases each). CDR1 is SNHLY and CDR2 is FYNNEI in the germline V gene. V lost 6 bases and J 2 bases, leaving 14 bases between the germline ends. CDR3 size: 14 residues. The CDR3 DNA sequence: TGTGCCAGCAGCACCCGGGGCAGGGCCTACGAGCAGTACTTC. Translating it yields CASSTRGRAYEQYF.

This clonotype was observed many times. This rearrangement joins TRBV2 to TRBJ1-6; D is unresolved. The CDR3 runs to 13 residues. The germline gives CDR1 SNHLY, CDR2 FYNNEI. Trimming took off 7 bases at V and 10 bases at J, with 14 bases between the two ends. The CDR3 loop reads CASIRISGSPLHF. The CDR3 region has the DNA TGTGCCAGCATACGTATCTCGGGGTCACCCCTCCACTTT. The complete variable domain, with remaining parts taken from reference TRBV2 and TRBJ1-6, reads EPEVTQTPSHQVTQMGQEVILRCVPISNHLYFYWYRQILGQKVEFLVSFYNNEISEKSEIFDDQFSVERPDGSNFTLKIRSTKLEDSAMYFCASIRISGSPLHFGNGTRLTVT.

The chain links TRBV6-6 to TRBJ2-1; D is unclear. Trimming shortened V by 0 bases and J by 6 bases, and 9 bases separated the two germline ends. The CDR3 runs 14 residues. Germline values: CDR1 MNHNY, CDR2 SVGAGI (reference sequence). The CDR3 bases are TGTGCCAGCAGTTACTCGAGTGATCCCAATGAGCAGTTCTTC. It encodes CASSYSSDPNEQFF.

V is TRBV5-1 and J is TRBJ1-5; 7 nucleotides agree with TRBD1. The CDR3 length is 16 residues. V lost 2 bases and J lost 7; bases outside the gene matches: 12. CDR1 and CDR2 from the germline V gene are SGHRS and YFSETQ. CDR3 loop: CASSFYRGGRNQPQHF. CDR3 nucleotide sequence: TGCGCCAGCAGCTTCTACAGGGGAGGAAGGAACCAGCCCCAGCATTTT.

This clonotype was counted many times. V and J are TRBV4-1 and TRBJ2-2, with TRBD2 identical over 8 bases. This CDR3 is 15 amino acids long. Germline V lookup: CDR1 MGHRA, CDR2 YSYEKL. Losses at the gene ends were 4 bases for V and 5 bases for J; bases not matched to a gene: 6. CDR3 region: CASSLLAGLTGELFF. In DNA, the CDR3 is TGCGCCAGCAGCCTCTTAGCGGGGTTAACCGGGGAGCTGTTTTTT.

This clonotype was recorded many times. This chain links TRBV13 with TRBJ2-7, with D possibly TRBD2 on 6 matching bases. V was shortened by 3 bases and J by 6 bases, with 15 bases between the two germline ends. CDR1 PRHDT and CDR2 FYEKMQ come from the germline V gene (reference sequence). This CDR3 spans 14 amino acids. The CDR3 DNA is TGTGCCAGCAGCTTGAGGACTGGGACTGGCGAGCAGTACTTC. This translates into CASSLRTGTGEQYF.

V is TRBV7-9 and J is TRBJ1-1; the D is unclear. Trimming left V 4 bases short and J 0 bases short, with 9 bases between. CDR3 size: 14 residues. Germline assignment: CDR1 SEHNR and CDR2 FQNEAQ (reference sequence). The CDR3 spells CASSSSGMNTEAFF. CDR3 in DNA: TGTGCCAGCAGCTCTTCCGGGATGAACACTGAAGCTTTCTTT. Complete variable domain (other parts from reference TRBV7-9 and TRBJ1-1): DTGVSQNPRHKITKRGQNVTFRCDPISEHNRLYWYRQTLGQGPEFLTYFQNEAQLEKSRLLSDRFSAERPKGSFSTLEIQRTEQGDSAMYLCASSSSGMNTEAFFGQGTRLTVV.

This clonotype was detected many times. J is TRBJ2-2 and V is TRBV3-1; 7 bases agree with TRBD1. Per the germline V gene, CDR1 is LGHDT and CDR2 is YNNKEL (reference sequence). Trimming removed 6 bases from V and 4 bases from J; junction bases left unmatched: 5. The length of the CDR3 is 14 residues. The CDR3 DNA sequence: TGTGCCAGCAGGCAAACAGGGGCCACCGGGGAGCTGTTTTTT. Translation gives CASRQTGATGELFF. Filled out from reference TRBV3-1 and TRBJ2-2, the complete variable domain reads DTAVSQTPKYLVTQMGNDKSIKCEQNLGHDTMYWYKQDSKKFLKIMFSYNNKELIINETVPNRFSPKSPDKAHLNLHINSLELGDSAVYFCASRQTGATGELFFGEGSRLTVL.

This clonotype was recorded at least ten times. This rearrangement joins TRBV28 to TRBJ2-7, with 9 bases fitting TRBD2. This CDR3 comprises 14 residues. CDR1 is MDHEN, CDR2 SYDVKM, per germline. V lost 7 bases and J lost 4; bases outside the gene matches: 8. The CDR3 region has the DNA TGTGCCAGCATCGCGGGGGGGCCCAAATACGAGCAGTACTTC. Translation gives CASIAGGPKYEQYF.

The rearrangement uses TRBV30 and TRBJ2-1; D may be TRBD2 (5 bases). V shed 3 bases and J shed 3 bases, with 21 bases lying between them. Germline V CDR1 and CDR2: GTSNPN, SVGIG (reference sequence). This CDR3 is built from 17 residues. CDR3 sequence: CAWRGQVALSNYNEQFF. The CDR3 DNA reads as TGTGCCTGGAGGGGTCAGGTAGCGCTATCTAACTACAATGAGCAGTTCTTC.

Points on this clonotype: A much larger clone is a single base away; this may be a read error. This CDR3 is missing its conserved last phenylalanine or tryptophan, likely due to a read error. The chain combines TRBV6-1 with TRBJ2-7; the match to TRBD1 covers 10 bases. The germline gives CDR1 MNHNS, CDR2 SASEGT. J was trimmed by 2 bases and V by 7 bases; bases with no gene match: 11. The CDR3 is 16 amino acids. Here the CDR3 DNA reads TGTGCCAGCACCAAACGGGGACAGGGGATCCCCTACGAGCAGTACCTC. Protein product: CASTKRGQGIPYEQYL.

This clonotype showed up many times. J is TRBJ2-3 and V is TRBV10-3; tentative D call: TRBD1 (6 bases). This CDR3 is built from 14 residues. Trimming stripped 5 bases from V and 3 bases from J, with 12 bases between. The germline gives CDR1 ENHRY, CDR2 SYGVKD. CDR3: CAISLRDITDTQYF. The CDR3 DNA reads TGTGCCATCAGTCTCCGGGACATAACAGATACGCAGTATTTT.

This clonotype was observed at least ten times. The chain recombines TRBV11-2 with TRBJ2-1; no clear D. There are 11 residues in the CDR3. Germline V gene data show CDR1 as SGHAT and CDR2 as FQNNGV. V was pared by 5 bases and J by 10 bases, with 9 bases between. The CDR3 nucleotides read TGTGCCAGCAGCCAGGTGTCCGAGCAGTTCTTC. Translating it yields CASSQVSEQFF.

This clonotype was observed many times. J is TRBJ2-1 and V is TRBV5-1; D is perhaps TRBD1 (5 bases). Trimming took off 3 bases at V and 8 bases at J, with 15 bases between the two ends. Germline V gives CDR1 SGHRS, CDR2 YFSETQ. This CDR3 has 14 amino acids. The CDR3 sequence is CASSSYMGPYEQFF. The CDR3 nucleotides read TGCGCCAGCAGCTCTTACATGGGGCCTTATGAGCAGTTCTTC.

This clonotype was observed at least ten times. V usage is TRBV2 and J usage is TRBJ2-7; D remains unclear. The CDR3 is 11 amino acids. V was clipped by 5 bases and J by 6 bases, with 8 bases between them. Germline V lookup: CDR1 SNHLY, CDR2 FYNNEI. The CDR3 bases are TGTGCCAGCAGTTATGGCGCCGAGCAGTACTTC. Residues: CASSYGAEQYF. The complete variable domain, with remaining parts taken from reference TRBV2 and TRBJ2-7, reads EPEVTQTPSHQVTQMGQEVILRCVPISNHLYFYWYRQILGQKVEFLVSFYNNEISEKSEIFDDQFSVERPDGSNFTLKIRSTKLEDSAMYFCASSYGAEQYFGPGTRLTVT.

In its sample, this clonotype was seen many times. This chain joins TRBV5-1 and TRBJ2-7; the D call may be TRBD1 or TRBD2 (5 bases each). Germline-derived CDR1 and CDR2 are SGHRS and YFSETQ. CDR3 length equals 13 residues. V gave up 4 bases and J gave up 5 bases, with 13 bases separating them. The CDR3 nucleotides are TGCGCCAGCAGCCTCGGGACCCTTGACGAGCAGTACTTC. Its protein is CASSLGTLDEQYF.

This clonotype was counted many times. The chain links TRBV12-3 or TRBV12-4 to TRBJ2-1, with D uncertain. V was trimmed by 3 bases and J by 7 bases, leaving 16 bases between them. The CDR3 runs to 15 residues. In nucleotides, the CDR3 is TGTGCCAGCAGTTTTTTGACTGGGATTAGTAATGAGCAGTTCTTC. The encoded protein is CASSFLTGISNEQFF.